The subject of this entry is one T cell receptor beta chain. Individuals drawn from under 30 US areas were about 18 to 95 years old. These data originate in a study of blood T cell repertoires in COVID-19. Across the study: Whether acute or convalescent, the COVID-19 samples came from the United States, Italy and Spain.

The assay was immunoSEQ multiplex PCR, and TCRdb's table has in-frame clones only and misses some. The profile covers approximately 200,000 clones, with 75% to 90% appearing a single time and roughly 4% taken by the ten largest. Trimming at V came to 0 bases and at J to 9 bases, leaving 8 bases not matched to a gene. Germline assignment: CDR1 SGDLS and CDR2 YYNGEE. The length of the CDR3 is 15 residues. The V gene is TRBV9, the J gene TRBJ2-1; TRBD2 agrees at 8 bases. The clonotype originates from a woman aged 30 to 39 who had been exposed to COVID-19. The sample comprised PBMCs or T cells enriched from blood (not recorded which). The CDR3 loop is CASSVAGGLVTEQFF. CDR3 nucleotide sequence: TGTGCCAGCAGCGTAGCTGGGGGACTAGTTACTGAGCAGTTCTTC.